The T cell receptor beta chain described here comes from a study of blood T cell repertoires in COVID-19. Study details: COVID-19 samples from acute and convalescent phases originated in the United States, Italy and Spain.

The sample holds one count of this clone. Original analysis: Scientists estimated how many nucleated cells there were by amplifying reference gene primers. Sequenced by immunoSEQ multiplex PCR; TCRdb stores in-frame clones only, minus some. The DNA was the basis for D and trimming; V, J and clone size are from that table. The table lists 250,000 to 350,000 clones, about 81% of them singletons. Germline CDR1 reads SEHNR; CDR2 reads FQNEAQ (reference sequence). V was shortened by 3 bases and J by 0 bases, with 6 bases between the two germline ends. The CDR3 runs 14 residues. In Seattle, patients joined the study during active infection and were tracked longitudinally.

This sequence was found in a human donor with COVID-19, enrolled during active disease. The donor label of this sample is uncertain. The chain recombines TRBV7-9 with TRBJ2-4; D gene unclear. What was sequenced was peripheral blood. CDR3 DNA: TGTGCCAGCAGCTTTTCAATAGCCAAAAACATTCAGTACTTC. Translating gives CASSFSIAKNIQYF. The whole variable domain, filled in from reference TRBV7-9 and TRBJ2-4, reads DTGVSQNPRHKITKRGQNVTFRCDPISEHNRLYWYRQTLGQGPEFLTYFQNEAQLEKSRLLSDRFSAERPKGSFSTLEIQRTEQGDSAMYLCASSFSIAKNIQYFGAGTRLSVL.